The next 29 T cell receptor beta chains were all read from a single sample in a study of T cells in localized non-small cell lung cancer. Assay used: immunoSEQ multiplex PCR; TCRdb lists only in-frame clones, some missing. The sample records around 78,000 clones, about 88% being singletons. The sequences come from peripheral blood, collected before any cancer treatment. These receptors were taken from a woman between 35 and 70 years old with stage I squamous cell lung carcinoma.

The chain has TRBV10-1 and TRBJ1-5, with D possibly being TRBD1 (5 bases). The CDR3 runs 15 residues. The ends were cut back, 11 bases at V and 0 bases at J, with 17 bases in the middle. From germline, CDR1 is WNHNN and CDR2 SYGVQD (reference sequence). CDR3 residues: CAATIRQISNQPQHF. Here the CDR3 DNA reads TGCGCCGCCACTATAAGACAGATTAGCAATCAGCCCCAGCATTTT.

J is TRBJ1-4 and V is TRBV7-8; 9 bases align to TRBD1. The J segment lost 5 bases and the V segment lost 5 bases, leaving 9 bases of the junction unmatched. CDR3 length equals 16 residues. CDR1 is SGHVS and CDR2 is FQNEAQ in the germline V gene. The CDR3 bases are TGTGCCAGCAGCCTCTCCGGACAGGGGTTAAATGAAAAACTGTTTTTT. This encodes CASSLSGQGLNEKLFF.

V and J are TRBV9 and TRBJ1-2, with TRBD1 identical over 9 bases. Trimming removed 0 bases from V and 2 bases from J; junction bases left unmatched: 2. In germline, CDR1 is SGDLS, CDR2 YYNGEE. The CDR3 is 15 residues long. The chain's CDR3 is CASSVGQGVNYGYTF. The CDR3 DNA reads TGTGCCAGCAGCGTAGGACAGGGGGTCAACTATGGCTACACCTTC.

The CDR3 DNA is TGCGCCAGCAGCTTCGGACAGGGTCCCTACAATGAGCAGTTCTTC. Translating it yields CASSFGQGPYNEQFF. This chain links TRBV5-1 with TRBJ2-1; TRBD1 matches at 8 bases. J lost 2 bases, V lost 2 bases, and 3 bases had no gene match. The CDR3 is 15 amino acids. Per germline, CDR1 SGHRS and CDR2 YFSETQ.

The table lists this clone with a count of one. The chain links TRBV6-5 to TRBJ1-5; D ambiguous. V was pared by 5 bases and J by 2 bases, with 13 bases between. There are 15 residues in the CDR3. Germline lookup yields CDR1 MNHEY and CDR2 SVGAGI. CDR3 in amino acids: CASSRGYLGNQPQHF. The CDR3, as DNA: TGTGCCAGCAGTCGGGGTTACTTGGGCAATCAGCCCCAGCATTTT.

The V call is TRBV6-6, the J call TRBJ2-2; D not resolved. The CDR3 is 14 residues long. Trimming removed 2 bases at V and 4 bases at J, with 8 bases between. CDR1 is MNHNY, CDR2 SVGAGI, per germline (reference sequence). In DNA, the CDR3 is TGTGCCAGCAGTTACCTTCCAGGCACCGGGGAGCTGTTTTTT. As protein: CASSYLPGTGELFF.

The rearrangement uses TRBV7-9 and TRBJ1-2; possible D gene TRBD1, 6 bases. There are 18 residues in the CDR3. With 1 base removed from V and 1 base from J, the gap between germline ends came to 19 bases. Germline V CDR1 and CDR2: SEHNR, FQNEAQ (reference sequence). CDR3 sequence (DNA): TGTGCCAGCAGCTTAGTGGGACCTGGACAGCCTATTAACTATGGCTACACCTTC. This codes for CASSLVGPGQPINYGYTF. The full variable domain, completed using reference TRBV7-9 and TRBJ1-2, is DTGVSQNPRHKITKRGQNVTFRCDPISEHNRLYWYRQTLGQGPEFLTYFQNEAQLEKSRLLSDRFSAERPKGSFSTLEIQRTEQGDSAMYLCASSLVGPGQPINYGYTFGSGTRLTVV.

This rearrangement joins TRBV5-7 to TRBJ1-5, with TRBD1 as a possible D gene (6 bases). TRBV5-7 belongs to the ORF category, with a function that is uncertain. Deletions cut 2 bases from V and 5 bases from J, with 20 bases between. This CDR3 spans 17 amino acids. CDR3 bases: TGTGCCAGCAGCTTCCCCCGAGGGGACATCAAGGATCAGCCCCAGCATTTT. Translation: CASSFPRGDIKDQPQHF.

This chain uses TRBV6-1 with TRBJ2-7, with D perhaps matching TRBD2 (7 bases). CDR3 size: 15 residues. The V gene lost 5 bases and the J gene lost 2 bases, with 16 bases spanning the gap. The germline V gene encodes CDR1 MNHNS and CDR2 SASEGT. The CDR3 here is CASSPRGAGTYEQYF. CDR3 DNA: TGTGCCAGCAGTCCCCGGGGGGCGGGGACCTACGAGCAGTACTTC.

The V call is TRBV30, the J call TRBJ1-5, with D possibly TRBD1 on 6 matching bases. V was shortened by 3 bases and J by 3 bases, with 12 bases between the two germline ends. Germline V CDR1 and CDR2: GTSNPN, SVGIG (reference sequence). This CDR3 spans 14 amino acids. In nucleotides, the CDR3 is TGTGCCTGGAGCAATAGGGACACCAATCAGCCCCAGCATTTT. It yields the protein CAWSNRDTNQPQHF. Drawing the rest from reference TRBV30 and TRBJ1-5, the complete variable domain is SQTIHQWPATLVQPVGSPLSLECTVEGTSNPNLYWYRQAAGRGLQLLFYSVGIGQISSEVPQNLSASRPQDRQFILSSKKLLLSDSGFYLCAWSNRDTNQPQHFGDGTRLSIL.

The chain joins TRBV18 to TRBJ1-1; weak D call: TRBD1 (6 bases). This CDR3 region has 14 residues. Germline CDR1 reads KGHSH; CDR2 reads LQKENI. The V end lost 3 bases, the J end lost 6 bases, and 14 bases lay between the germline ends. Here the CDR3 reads CASSPGAQGAEAFF. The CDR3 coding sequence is TGTGCCAGCTCACCCGGGGCACAGGGAGCTGAAGCTTTCTTT.

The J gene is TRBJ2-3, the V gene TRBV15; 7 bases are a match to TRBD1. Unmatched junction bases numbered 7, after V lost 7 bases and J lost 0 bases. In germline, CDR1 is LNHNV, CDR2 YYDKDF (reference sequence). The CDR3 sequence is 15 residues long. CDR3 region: CATTADRISTDTQYF. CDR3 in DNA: TGTGCCACCACCGCGGACAGGATTAGCACAGATACGCAGTATTTT.

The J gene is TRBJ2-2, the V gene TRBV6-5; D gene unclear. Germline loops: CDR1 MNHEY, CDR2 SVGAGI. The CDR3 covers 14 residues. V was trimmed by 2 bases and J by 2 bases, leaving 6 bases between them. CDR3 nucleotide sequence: TGTGCCAGCAGTTACCCCGACAACACCGGGGAGCTGTTTTTT. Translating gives CASSYPDNTGELFF.

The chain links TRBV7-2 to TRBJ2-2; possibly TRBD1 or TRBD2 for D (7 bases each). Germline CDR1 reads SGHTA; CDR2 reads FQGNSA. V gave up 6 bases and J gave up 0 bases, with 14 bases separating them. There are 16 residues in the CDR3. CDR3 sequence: CASRREGAPNTGELFF. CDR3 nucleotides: TGTGCCAGCAGAAGGGAGGGGGCGCCGAACACCGGGGAGCTGTTTTTT.

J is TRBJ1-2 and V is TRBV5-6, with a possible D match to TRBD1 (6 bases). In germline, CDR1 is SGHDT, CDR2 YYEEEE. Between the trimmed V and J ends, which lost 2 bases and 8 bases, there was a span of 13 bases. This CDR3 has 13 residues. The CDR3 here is CASSFRGGSGYTF. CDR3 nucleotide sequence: TGTGCCAGCAGCTTTAGGGGGGGCTCCGGCTACACCTTC.

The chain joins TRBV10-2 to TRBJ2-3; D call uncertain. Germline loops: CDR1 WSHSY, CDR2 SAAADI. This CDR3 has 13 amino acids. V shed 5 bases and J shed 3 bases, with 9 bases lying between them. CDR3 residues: CASSFAKTDTQYF. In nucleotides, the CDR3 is TGCGCCAGCAGTTTCGCGAAGACAGATACGCAGTATTTT.

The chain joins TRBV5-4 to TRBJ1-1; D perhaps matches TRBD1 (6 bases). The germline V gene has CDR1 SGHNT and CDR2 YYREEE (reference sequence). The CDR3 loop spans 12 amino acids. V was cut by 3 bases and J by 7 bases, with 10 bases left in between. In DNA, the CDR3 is TGTGCCAGCAGCTCTCAGGGGTATGAAGCTTTCTTT. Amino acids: CASSSQGYEAFF.

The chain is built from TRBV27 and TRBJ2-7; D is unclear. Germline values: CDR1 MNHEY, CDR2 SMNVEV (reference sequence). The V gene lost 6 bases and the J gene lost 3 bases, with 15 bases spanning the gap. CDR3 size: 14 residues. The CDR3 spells CASSWAGPNYEQYF. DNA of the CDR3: TGTGCCAGCAGCTGGGCAGGTCCAAACTACGAGCAGTACTTC.

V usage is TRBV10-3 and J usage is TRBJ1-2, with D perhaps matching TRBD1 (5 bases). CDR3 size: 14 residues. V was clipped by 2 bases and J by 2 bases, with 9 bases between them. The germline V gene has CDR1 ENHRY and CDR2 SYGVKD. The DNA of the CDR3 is TGTGCCATCAGTGAGCTGGGGCTAAACTATGGCTACACCTTC. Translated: CAISELGLNYGYTF.

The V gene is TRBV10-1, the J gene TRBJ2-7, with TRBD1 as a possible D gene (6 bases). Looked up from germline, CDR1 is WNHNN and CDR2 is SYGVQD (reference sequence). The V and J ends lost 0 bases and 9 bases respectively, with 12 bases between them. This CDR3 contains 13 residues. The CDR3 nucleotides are TGCGCCAGCAGTGAGTCGATGACAGGCGGGCAGTACTTC. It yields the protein CASSESMTGGQYF.

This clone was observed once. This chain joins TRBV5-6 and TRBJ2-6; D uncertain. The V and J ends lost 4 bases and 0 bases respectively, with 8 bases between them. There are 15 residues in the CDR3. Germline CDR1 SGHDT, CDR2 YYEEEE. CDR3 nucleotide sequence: TGTGCCAGCAGCCGGGCAGTCTCTGGGGCCAACGTCCTGACTTTC. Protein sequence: CASSRAVSGANVLTF.

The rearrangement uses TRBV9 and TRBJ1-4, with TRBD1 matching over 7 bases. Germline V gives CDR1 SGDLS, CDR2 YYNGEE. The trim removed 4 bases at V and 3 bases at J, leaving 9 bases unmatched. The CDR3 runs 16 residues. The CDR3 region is CASSPRQGTANEKLFF. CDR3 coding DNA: TGTGCCAGCAGCCCCCGACAAGGGACAGCTAATGAAAAACTGTTTTTT.

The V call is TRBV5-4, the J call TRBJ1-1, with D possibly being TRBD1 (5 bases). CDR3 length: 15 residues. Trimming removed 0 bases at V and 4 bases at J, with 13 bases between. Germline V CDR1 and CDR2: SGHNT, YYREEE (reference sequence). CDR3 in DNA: TGTGCCAGCAGCTTGGAGGGTACGGGGGGCACTGAAGCTTTCTTT. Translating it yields CASSLEGTGGTEAFF.

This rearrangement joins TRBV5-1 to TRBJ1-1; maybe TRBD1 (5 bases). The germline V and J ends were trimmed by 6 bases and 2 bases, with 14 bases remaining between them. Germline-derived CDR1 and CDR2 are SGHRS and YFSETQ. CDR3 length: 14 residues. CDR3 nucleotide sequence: TGCGCCAGCAATTGGGACGGAGAAAACACTGAAGCTTTCTTT. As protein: CASNWDGENTEAFF.

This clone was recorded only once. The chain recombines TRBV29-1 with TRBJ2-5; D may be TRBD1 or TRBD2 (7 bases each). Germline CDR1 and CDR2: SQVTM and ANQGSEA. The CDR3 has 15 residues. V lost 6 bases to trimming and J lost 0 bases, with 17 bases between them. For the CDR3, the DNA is TGCAGCGTAGAGCGGGACAGTTTATACCAAGAGACCCAGTACTTC. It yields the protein CSVERDSLYQETQYF.

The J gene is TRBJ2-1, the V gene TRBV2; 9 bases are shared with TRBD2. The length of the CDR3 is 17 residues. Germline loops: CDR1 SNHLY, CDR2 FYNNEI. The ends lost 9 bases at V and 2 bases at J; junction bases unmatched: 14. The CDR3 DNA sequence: TGTGCCAGGACTAAACGGTCTAGCGGGGTAACCTACAATGAGCAGTTCTTC. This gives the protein CARTKRSSGVTYNEQFF.

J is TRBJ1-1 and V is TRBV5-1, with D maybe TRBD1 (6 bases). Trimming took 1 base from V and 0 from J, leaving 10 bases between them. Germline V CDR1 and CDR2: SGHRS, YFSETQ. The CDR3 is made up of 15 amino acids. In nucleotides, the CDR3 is TGCGCCAGCAGCTTGACAGGGTACATGAACACTGAAGCTTTCTTT. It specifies CASSLTGYMNTEAFF. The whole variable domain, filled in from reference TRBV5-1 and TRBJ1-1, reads KAGVTQTPRYLIKTRGQQVTLSCSPISGHRSVSWYQQTPGQGLQFLFEYFSETQRNKGNFPGRFSGRQFSNSRSEMNVSTLELGDSALYLCASSLTGYMNTEAFFGQGTRLTVV.

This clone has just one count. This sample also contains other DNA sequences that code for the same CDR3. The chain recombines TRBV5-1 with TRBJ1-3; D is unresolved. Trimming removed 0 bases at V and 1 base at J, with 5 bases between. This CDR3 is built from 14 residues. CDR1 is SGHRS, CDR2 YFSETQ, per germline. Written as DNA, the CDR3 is TGCGCCAGCAGCTTGGGGTCTTCTGGAAACACCATATATTTT. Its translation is CASSLGSSGNTIYF.

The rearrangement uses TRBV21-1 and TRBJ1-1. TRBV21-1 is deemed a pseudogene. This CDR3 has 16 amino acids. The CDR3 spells CASSKVVGGPFTEAFF. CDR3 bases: TGTGCCAGCAGCAAAGTGGTGGGAGGCCCGTTCACTGAAGCTTTCTTT.